One sample yielded the 10 T cell receptor beta chains listed below, sequenced in a study of cytomegalovirus exposure and HLA in healthy donors (dated by TCRdb to 2016 to 2017). The method was the immunoSEQ multiplex PCR assay. A mixture of 60 forward primers for TCR Vbeta segments and 13 reverse primers for TCR Jbeta segments was used in the multiplex PCR. In its TCRdb copy, this immuneACCESS table keeps in-frame sequences only and misses some clones. Where compared with another copy, unresolved V genes explain less than half of these, and the others have no known cause. The sample table lists around 140,000 clones, over 60% of them with a count of one. Of the sample, roughly 1% falls within the top ten clones. Sequenced material: PBMCs. The receptors were gathered from a woman aged 55-70 years in good health and CMV-seronegative.

The CDR3 bases are TGTGCCAGCTCTCAACTCTACGAGCAGTACTTC. This encodes CASSQLYEQYF. The chain links TRBV28 to TRBJ2-7, with D unresolved. Trimming shortened V by 8 bases and J by 3 bases, and 8 bases separated the two germline ends. Germline CDR1 MDHEN, CDR2 SYDVKM. CDR3 size: 11 residues.

V usage is TRBV6-5 and J usage is TRBJ2-5; 13 nucleotides match TRBD2. The CDR3 extends over 15 amino acids. The V segment lost 6 bases and the J segment 5 bases; nucleotides outside the gene matches: 6. Germline V gives CDR1 MNHEY, CDR2 SVGAGI. CDR3 sequence reads: CASRSTSGRAETQYF. The CDR3 DNA sequence: TGTGCCAGCAGGTCCACTAGCGGGAGGGCTGAGACCCAGTACTTC.

The chain combines TRBV6-1 with TRBJ1-1; D gene unclear. This CDR3 has 16 residues. Trimming removed 4 bases at V and 5 bases at J, with 20 bases between. Looked up from germline, CDR1 is MNHNS and CDR2 is SASEGT. CDR3 region: CASSASSWRASTEAFF. CDR3 in DNA: TGTGCCAGCAGTGCCTCCTCGTGGAGGGCATCGACTGAAGCTTTCTTT.

The chain is built from TRBV15 and TRBJ1-1; a possible D gene is TRBD1 (5 bases). CDR1 and CDR2 from the germline V gene are LNHNV and YYDKDF (reference sequence). With 4 bases removed from V and 5 bases from J, the gap between germline ends came to 11 bases. The CDR3 covers 13 residues. The DNA of the CDR3 is TGTGCCACCAGCACGGGGGTTTTGACTGAAGCTTTCTTT. This sequence encodes CATSTGVLTEAFF.

The J gene is TRBJ2-3, the V gene TRBV2, with D possibly matching TRBD1 (7 bases). The germline V gene encodes CDR1 SNHLY and CDR2 FYNNEI. The V end was cut by 9 bases, the J end by 9 bases, with 16 bases between. The CDR3 is 12 residues long. CDR3 sequence reads: CARRTPGGTQYF. In DNA, the CDR3 is TGTGCCAGAAGGACCCCAGGGGGGACGCAGTATTTT.

The genes are TRBV4-2 and TRBJ2-5; TRBD2 matches at 9 bases. The V segment lost 0 bases and the J segment 0 bases; nucleotides outside the gene matches: 5. The CDR3 has 17 amino acids. Germline V gene sequence: CDR1 LGHNA, CDR2 YNFKEQ. The CDR3 loop is CASSQDVAGGHQETQYF. For the CDR3, the DNA is TGTGCCAGCAGCCAAGATGTGGCGGGGGGGCACCAAGAGACCCAGTACTTC.

The chain has TRBV23-1 and TRBJ2-5; 7 bases are shared with TRBD2. TRBV23-1 is an open reading frame whose function is uncertain. Trimming at V came to 3 bases and at J to 1 base, leaving 2 bases not matched to a gene. CDR3 length: 14 residues. CDR3 amino acids: CASSHAGVQETQYF. The CDR3 bases are TGCGCCAGCAGTCACGCGGGGGTCCAAGAGACCCAGTACTTC.

V and J are TRBV5-4 and TRBJ1-2, with TRBD1 matching 7 bases. The ends lost 4 bases at V and 8 bases at J; junction bases unmatched: 11. This CDR3 comprises 14 residues. CDR1 and CDR2 from the germline V gene are SGHNT and YYREEE (reference sequence). The CDR3 is CASSARDSTIGYTF. CDR3 in DNA: TGTGCCAGCAGCGCGCGGGACAGTACGATCGGCTACACCTTC.

The chain links TRBV7-3 to TRBJ2-2; perhaps TRBD1 as D (5 bases). The CDR3 consists of 16 residues. Germline CDR1 reads SGHTA; CDR2 reads FQGTGA. Trimming removed 3 bases from V and 0 bases from J, with 11 bases in between. The CDR3: CASSFFGHSNTGELFF. CDR3 coding DNA: TGTGCCAGCAGCTTTTTTGGACACTCGAACACCGGGGAGCTGTTTTTT.

This chain uses TRBV19 with TRBJ1-1; 9 bases fit TRBD1. J was trimmed by 0 bases and V by 1 base; bases with no gene match: 3. Germline lookup yields CDR1 LNHDA and CDR2 SQIVND (reference sequence). This CDR3 is built from 16 residues. This CDR3 is CASSIGGTGLNTEAFF. CDR3 DNA: TGTGCCAGTAGTATAGGAGGGACAGGGTTGAACACTGAAGCTTTCTTT.